This T cell receptor beta chain was documented in a study of early T cells in non-severe SARS-CoV-2 infection. This clonotype turned up a few times. TCRdb independently ran MiXCR on the 5' RACE reads; one entry per CDR3 protein. The data hold about 100,000 distinct CDR3 sequences, with about 12% observed a single time. The V gene's germline CDR1 is SGHTA and CDR2 FQGNSA. The CDR3 runs 17 residues. J was trimmed by 8 bases and V by 4 bases; bases with no gene match: 16. The chain carries TRBV7-2 and TRBJ2-2; TRBD1 matches at 7 bases. The TCR was taken from an adult who was a healthcare worker with PCR-confirmed SARS-CoV-2 infection or an uninfected control (not recorded which). The sequenced material came from whole blood. The CDR3 protein is CASSSSPRQGDRGELFF. DNA of the CDR3: TGTGCCAGCAGCTCATCTCCCCGACAGGGTGATAGGGGGGAGCTGTTTTTT. The full variable domain, with the rest looked up from reference TRBV7-2 and TRBJ2-2, is GAGVSQSPSNKVTEKGKDVELRCDPISGHTALYWYRQSLGQGLEFLIYFQGNSAPDKSGLPSDRFSAERTGGSVSTLTIQRTQQEDSAVYLCASSSSPRQGDRGELFFGEGSRLTVL.